This T cell receptor beta chain was captured in a study of T cell repertoires in cytomegalovirus infection. Broader study findings: Ex vivo, HLA-C-restricted CMV-specific TCR beta clonotypes prevailed over the rest of the response.

TCRdb re-analysed the reads in MiXCR, keeping a single row per CDR3 protein. The table has some 200,000 distinct CDR3 sequences, about 21% seen once. There are many counts of this clonotype. What it recognizes is unknown. The receptor was derived from a human donor in good health (CMV status not recorded). Some clones in this sample may be carry-over from other donors' samples. The sample comprised PBMCs.

The CDR3 sequence: CASRRDRAAKNIQYF. In nucleotides, the CDR3 is TGTGCCAGCAGACGGGACAGGGCTGCCAAAAACATTCAGTACTTC. The chain joins TRBV2 to TRBJ2-4; 9 nucleotides align to TRBD1. V lost 6 bases to trimming and J lost 1 base; unmatched junction nucleotides: 4. Germline V gives CDR1 SNHLY, CDR2 FYNNEI. The CDR3 has 15 amino acids.